The 17 T cell receptor beta chains reported below all come from one sample, sequenced in a study of blood T cells in healthy people across ages. A sample-barcoded 5' primer and a J-beta primer mix were used in a second PCR of roughly 6 to 11 cycles. MiXCR, run by TCRdb on the 5' RACE reads, gives a single entry per CDR3 protein. The sample shows about 1.8 million distinct CDR3 sequences, about 49% of them seen only once. Sequenced material: blood. These TCRs come from a middle-aged woman in good health.

This chain uses TRBV3-1 with TRBJ1-1; TRBD1 matches at 11 bases. Germline trimming cut 4 bases from V and 8 bases from J; bases unmatched to any gene: 6. This CDR3 comprises 14 residues. Germline V gene data show CDR1 as LGHDT and CDR2 as YNNKEL (reference sequence). CDR3 region: CASSLGQGAREAFF. The CDR3 DNA follows: TGTGCCAGCAGCCTCGGACAGGGGGCGAGGGAAGCTTTCTTT.

This clonotype has more than one count but fewer than ten. This chain links TRBV7-9 with TRBJ2-7; D may be TRBD2 (6 bases). There are 11 residues in the CDR3. Trimming stripped 7 bases from V and 5 bases from J, with 9 bases between. Germline CDR1 is SEHNR and CDR2 is FQNEAQ (reference sequence). The CDR3 loop reads CASTRGDEQYF. Written as DNA, the CDR3 is TGTGCCAGCACCCGCGGGGACGAGCAGTACTTC.

The rearrangement uses TRBV6-1 and TRBJ1-2; D not resolved. Trimming left V 2 bases short and J 7 bases short, with 14 bases between. In germline, CDR1 is MNHNS, CDR2 SASEGT. The CDR3 loop spans 14 amino acids. The CDR3 loop is CASSEIGFTTGYTF. The CDR3 DNA reads TGTGCCAGCAGTGAAATTGGTTTTACCACTGGCTACACCTTC.

This clonotype was seen only a few times. This sequence joins TRBV20-1 and TRBJ2-1; D gene ambiguous. The V end lost 1 base, the J end lost 0 bases, and 10 bases lay between the germline ends. Per the germline V gene, CDR1 is DFQATT and CDR2 is SNEGSKA (reference sequence). The CDR3 runs 15 residues. The CDR3 reads CSARGVALSYNEQFF. The CDR3 region has the DNA TGCAGTGCTAGAGGTGTAGCCCTCTCCTACAATGAGCAGTTCTTC.

The gene calls are TRBV7-2 and TRBJ2-5; 7 nucleotides align to TRBD2. The CDR3 is made up of 14 amino acids. Per germline, CDR1 SGHTA and CDR2 FQGNSA. The V gene end was trimmed by 5 bases and the J gene end by 4 bases; junction bases not matched to a gene: 7. DNA for the CDR3: TGTGCCAGCAGCAAAGCGGGGATGGGAGAGACCCAGTACTTC. Translated, it gives CASSKAGMGETQYF.

This chain joins TRBV28 and TRBJ1-2; D gene uncertain. The V and J ends lost 3 bases and 3 bases respectively, with 11 bases between them. Per germline, CDR1 MDHEN and CDR2 SYDVKM. This CDR3 spans 14 amino acids. DNA for the CDR3: TGTGCCAGCAGTTTCCGAGGGTGGGACTATGGCTACACCTTC. Encoded protein: CASSFRGWDYGYTF.

J is TRBJ2-3 and V is TRBV7-2, with a possible D match to TRBD2 (6 bases). The CDR3 spans 15 residues. Trimming shortened V by 7 bases and J by 0 bases, and 14 bases separated the two germline ends. Germline assignment: CDR1 SGHTA and CDR2 FQGNSA. The chain's CDR3 is CASNFRGSSTDTQYF. The DNA for the CDR3 is TGTGCCAGCAATTTTCGGGGGTCTAGCACAGATACGCAGTATTTT.

This clonotype occurred a few times. J is TRBJ1-6 and V is TRBV20-1; tentatively, D is TRBD1 (6 bases). V lost 6 bases, J lost 7 bases, and 16 bases lay in between. Germline-derived CDR1 and CDR2 are DFQATT and SNEGSKA (reference sequence). The CDR3 is 14 amino acids. CDR3 sequence reads: CSAEGGAQNSPLHF. The CDR3 bases are TGCAGTGCGGAAGGGGGGGCTCAAAATTCACCCCTCCACTTT.

The gene calls are TRBV7-2 and TRBJ2-7; no firm D call. The V end was cut by 5 bases, the J end by 6 bases, with 11 bases between. Germline CDR1 reads SGHTA; CDR2 reads FQGNSA. The CDR3 runs 12 residues. CDR3 in amino acids: CASSLSRAEQYF. The CDR3 DNA follows: TGTGCCAGCAGCCTGAGCCGGGCCGAGCAGTACTTC.

At least ten counts were recorded for this clonotype. The chain joins TRBV5-1 to TRBJ2-5; TRBD2 agrees at 12 bases. This CDR3 contains 14 residues. Per the germline V gene, CDR1 is SGHRS and CDR2 is YFSETQ. J was trimmed by 5 bases and V by 4 bases; bases with no gene match: 3. CDR3 coding DNA: TGCGCCAGCAGCACTGGACTAGCGGGGGAGACCCAGTACTTC. Protein: CASSTGLAGETQYF.

The chain has TRBV20-1 and TRBJ1-5, with D possibly matching TRBD1 (6 bases). The ends were cut back, 4 bases at V and 3 bases at J, with 19 bases in the middle. This CDR3 is built from 16 residues. CDR1 and CDR2 (germline): DFQATT, SNEGSKA (reference sequence). Written as DNA, the CDR3 is TGCAGTGCTATGATCCCGGACAGTTGGGTCAATCAGCCCCAGCATTTT. Translation gives CSAMIPDSWVNQPQHF.

CDR3 DNA sequence: TGTGCCAGCAGCCCAACGTTTTTCCGGGACAAGGGGATCGATGAGCAGTTCTTC. Protein sequence: CASSPTFFRDKGIDEQFF. The chain recombines TRBV11-1 with TRBJ2-1; D is possibly TRBD1 (6 bases). The germline gives CDR1 SGHAT, CDR2 FQDESV (reference sequence). This CDR3 comprises 18 residues. Trimming shortened V by 5 bases and J by 8 bases, and 28 bases separated the two germline ends.

The chain joins TRBV12-1 to TRBJ2-5; the DNA was not used to check the table's D call, TRBD1. TRBV12-1 corresponds to a pseudogene. This CDR3 is built from 15 residues. CDR3 region: CASSTRGVCQETQYF. In DNA, the CDR3 is TGTGCCAGCAGCACTCGGGGGGTTTGCCAAGAGACCCAGTACTTC.

This clonotype was seen more than once but under ten times. This chain connects TRBV28 to TRBJ1-2; TRBD1 matches 8 bases. Germline-derived CDR1 and CDR2 are MDHEN and SYDVKM. The V segment lost 10 bases and the J segment 1 base; nucleotides outside the gene matches: 8. The length of the CDR3 is 14 residues. This CDR3 reads CATRTGTYNYGYTF. The CDR3 DNA follows: TGTGCCACCAGGACAGGGACCTATAACTATGGCTACACCTTC.

The V and J genes are TRBV20-1 and TRBJ1-2; 9 bases map to TRBD1. Germline lookup yields CDR1 DFQATT and CDR2 SNEGSKA (reference sequence). J gave up 7 bases and V 6 bases, and 6 bases lay outside the gene matches. The CDR3 spans 12 residues. CDR3 protein: CSAAGDRVGYTF. CDR3 nucleotides: TGCAGTGCCGCCGGGGACAGGGTTGGCTACACCTTC.

V gene TRBV6-2 or TRBV6-3 combines with J gene TRBJ2-7, with 8 bases aligning to TRBD1. Germline-derived CDR1 and CDR2 are MNHEY and SVGEGT. V lost 0 bases and J lost 0; bases outside the gene matches: 10. The CDR3 is made up of 18 amino acids. The CDR3 spells CASSYSGLGTGVSYEQYF. The CDR3 DNA reads as TGTGCCAGCAGTTACTCAGGTCTGGGGACAGGAGTCTCCTACGAGCAGTACTTC.

V gene TRBV20-1 combines with J gene TRBJ1-1; 9 nucleotides align to TRBD1. V trimming: 4 bases; J trimming: 8 bases; junction bases outside the gene matches: 14. CDR3 length equals 15 residues. Germline V gene sequence: CDR1 DFQATT, CDR2 SNEGSKA (reference sequence). CDR3 sequence (DNA): TGCAGTGCTATTCCTACGGGACAGGGTCACCCCGAAGCTTTCTTT. Its translation is CSAIPTGQGHPEAFF.